The source of this T cell receptor (delta chain) is a study of gamma-delta T cells after stem cell transplantation. TCRdb re-identified clones in the RT-PCR reads via CATT. The top ten hold roughly 63% of the sample, which has roughly 850 delta-chain clones, about 20% seen once. With regard to this clone: At the DNA level, this CDR3 is encoded by other sequences in the same sample as well.

From germline, CDR1 is GEAIGNYY and CDR2 EKD. The V segment lost 3 bases and the J segment 0 bases; nucleotides outside the gene matches: 13. The CDR3 runs to 21 residues. The sequence was obtained from a human donor. It is not recorded whose cells these are; they may come from a transplant donor. The rearrangement uses TRDV2 and TRDJ3, with 10 bases aligning to TRDD3. Sequenced: gamma-delta T cells. This CDR3 reads CACDRMGDTVYSSWDTRQMFF. The CDR3 DNA is TGTGCCTGTGACCGGATGGGGGATACCGTCTACAGCTCCTGGGACACCCGACAGATGTTTTTC.